The present entry profiles one T cell receptor (beta chain) with its context. This record belongs to a study of blood T cell repertoires in COVID-19. J was trimmed by 8 bases and V by 5 bases; bases with no gene match: 10. In germline, CDR1 is LNHDA, CDR2 SQIVND (reference sequence). The CDR3 has 15 amino acids. Assay: immunoSEQ multiplex PCR; the TCRdb copy retains only in-frame clones and omits some. The sample yields more than 150,000 clones, approximately 84% seen once. The chain uses TRBV19 and TRBJ1-2; 11 positions match TRBD1. Sequences were obtained from peripheral blood. This receptor was taken from a woman aged 80 or over with acute or convalescent COVID-19. CDR3 loop: CASSLDRGRLRGYTF. The CDR3 DNA follows: TGTGCCAGTAGTCTGGACAGGGGGCGATTACGCGGCTACACCTTC.